This T cell receptor beta chain derives from a study of CD8 T cells in ankylosing spondylitis. Whole-study results and caveats: Peripheral blood held disease-linked clones only at relatively low frequency, and these were CD8+. Certain motif variants had earlier appeared in reactive arthritis synovial fluid and blood. Seven or eight highly homologous variants formed a TCR beta motif that appeared characteristic of ankylosing spondylitis blood. As reported, disease-linked clones showed significant enrichment in matched ankylosing spondylitis synovial fluid.

Germline V CDR1 and CDR2: SQVTM, ANQGSEA. V dropped 2 bases and J dropped 4 bases, with 9 bases sitting between them. This CDR3 has 12 residues. About this clonotype: Its cognate antigen is unknown.

TCRdb re-called the 5' RACE reads through MiXCR, storing one row per CDR3 protein. The repertoire holds just under 550,000 distinct CDR3 sequences, with roughly 13% as singletons. Sequenced: blood, either unsorted or a sorted T cell fraction (not recorded which). The receptor's source is a male donor with ankylosing spondylitis. The chain recombines TRBV29-1 with TRBJ2-7; D unresolved. The CDR3 is CSVELGRYEQYF. The CDR3 nucleotides read TGCAGCGTTGAACTGGGAAGGTACGAGCAGTACTTC.